The 7 T cell receptor beta chains listed next were all sequenced from one sample in a study. Each CDR3 protein is one row after TCRdb ran MiXCR on the RT-PCR reads. The data show about 680,000 distinct CDR3 sequences, 13% to 15% seen once. The sequencing input was memory CD4+ T cells from blood. All receptors come from a female donor in good health, serving as a healthy control.

This clonotype has only a few counts. The chain uses TRBV7-2 and TRBJ2-7; a weak D match, TRBD2 (7 bases). The V gene lost 5 bases and the J gene lost 3 bases, with 11 bases spanning the gap. The V gene's germline CDR1 is SGHTA and CDR2 FQGNSA. This CDR3 has 13 amino acids. CDR3 sequence reads: CASSPGGLYEQYF. CDR3 sequence (DNA): TGTGCCAGCAGCCCCGGGGGGCTCTACGAGCAGTACTTC.

This chain joins TRBV6-1 and TRBJ2-1; 9 bases align to TRBD2. This CDR3 contains 16 residues. The germline V gene encodes CDR1 MNHNS and CDR2 SASEGT. With V trimmed by 5 bases and J by 8 bases, 13 bases remained unmatched. The CDR3, as DNA: TGTGCCAGCAGTAGGGGACTAGGCGGCGGGAGGGATGAGCAGTTCTTC. It codes for CASSRGLGGGRDEQFF.

The chain uses TRBV9 and TRBJ1-2, with D unclear. Trimming cost V 0 bases and J 4 bases, with 16 bases left between them. Germline V gene lookup returns CDR1 SGDLS and CDR2 YYNGEE. The CDR3 totals 16 residues. CDR3 sequence reads: CASSVATREGSYGYTF. The DNA for the CDR3 is TGTGCCAGCAGCGTAGCTACCCGGGAAGGGAGCTATGGCTACACCTTC.

This clonotype was recorded a few times. The chain has TRBV6-1 and TRBJ1-3; D is unclear. Germline V gene lookup returns CDR1 MNHNS and CDR2 SASEGT. The ends were cut back, 4 bases at V and 3 bases at J, with 4 bases in the middle. This CDR3 is 12 amino acids long. CDR3 nucleotide sequence: TGTGCCAGCAGTGCTGGTGGAAACACCATATATTTT. Translated, it gives CASSAGGNTIYF.

The chain employs TRBV5-1 and TRBJ2-3; maybe TRBD2 (5 bases). Germline assignment: CDR1 SGHRS and CDR2 YFSETQ. Trimming shortened V by 0 bases and J by 6 bases, and 14 bases separated the two germline ends. The CDR3 consists of 15 residues. In DNA form, the CDR3 reads TGCGCCAGCAGCTTGGAGGTCAGAGTAGCGGATACGCAGTATTTT. Encoded protein: CASSLEVRVADTQYF.

This clonotype was observed at least ten times. The chain has TRBV7-8 and TRBJ2-7, with 7 bases that match TRBD1. The V and J ends lost 2 bases and 4 bases, in that order; junction bases with no gene match: 5. CDR3 length equals 14 residues. From germline, CDR1 is SGHVS and CDR2 FQNEAQ. Written as DNA, the CDR3 is TGTGCCAGCAGCTTAACAGGGGCCGTTTACGAGCAGTACTTC. Its translation: CASSLTGAVYEQYF.

On this clonotype itself: With a much larger clone just one base away, this may be a read error. V is TRBV10-2 and J is TRBJ2-5, with D perhaps TRBD2 (6 bases). CDR3 length: 13 amino acids. Per germline, CDR1 WSHSY and CDR2 SAAADI. The CDR3 region is CASSESPAGTQNF. In DNA form, the CDR3 reads TGCGCCAGCAGTGAGTCGCCGGCGGGGACCCAGAACTTC.